This T cell receptor (beta chain) was identified during a study of T cell responses to AZD1222 COVID-19 vaccine. The CDR3 contains 15 residues. CDR1 is MNHEY and CDR2 is SMNVEV in the germline V gene (reference sequence). V shed 4 bases and J 4 bases; nucleotides not matched to a gene: 5. Study-level findings and limits: Unmutated variant regions are reportedly targeted by nearly half of spike-specific TCRs. In all cases, repertoires were sampled only after the peak T cell response. White British people made up most donors, females outnumbered males, and clonal diversity was possibly underestimated.

TCRdb's copy holds only in-frame clones and misses some; the assay was immunoSEQ multiplex PCR. The data contain over 85,000 clones, about 90% of them singletons. Concerning this clone itself: Antigen: not known.

This sample comprised peripheral blood, obtained 28 days after the second AZD1222 dose. The chain uses TRBV27 and TRBJ2-3, with 10 positions matching TRBD1. The source of this sequence is an adult who received the AZD1222 COVID-19 vaccine. Here the CDR3 reads CASSSGQGRADTQYF. DNA for the CDR3: TGTGCCAGCAGTTCGGGACAGGGGAGGGCAGATACGCAGTATTTT.